This TCR beta chain is drawn from a study of regulatory T cells in long-lasting Graves disease. V was shortened by 4 bases and J by 8 bases, with 9 bases between the two germline ends. This CDR3 spans 13 amino acids. The germline V gene encodes CDR1 SGHDN and CDR2 FVKESK. Building of the TCR beta libraries involved iRepertoire HTBI primers and Arm-PCR of CDR3 regions. MiXCR, run by TCRdb on the multiplex PCR reads, gives a single entry per CDR3 protein. The sample lists around 510,000 distinct CDR3 sequences; less than 25% were seen once. Specified time point: persistent/refractory GD, antithyroid drugs over 5 years with positive TRAb. PBMCs were the source of the RNA used for TCR sequencing.

This rearrangement joins TRBV14 to TRBJ1-6; D gene unclear. Specimen: peripheral blood mononuclear cells (PBMCs), collected when the disease was refractory, from a patient treated with antithyroid drugs. The receptor was derived from a female donor with Graves disease. Written as DNA, the CDR3 is TGTGCCAGCAGCCGACGTTTCGATTCACCCCTCCACTTT. Translating gives CASSRRFDSPLHF. Combining the CDR3 with reference TRBV14 and TRBJ1-6 gives the whole variable domain EAGVTQFPSHSVIEKGQTVTLRCDPISGHDNLYWYRRVMGKEIKFLLHFVKESKQDESGMPNNRFLAERTGGTYSTLKVQPAELEDSGVYFCASSRRFDSPLHFGNGTRLTVT.